The 20 T cell receptor beta chains below all came from one sample that was sequenced in a study of PD-1 blockade in classical Hodgkin lymphoma. Relapses following autologous stem cell transplantation were seen in all patients, with brentuximab vedotin exposure varying. The method was immunoSEQ multiplex PCR; TCRdb's version includes in-frame clones alone and lacks a portion of them. The sample lists approximately 89,000 clones; around 80% were seen once. This sample comprised peripheral blood mononuclear cells (PBMCs), obtained at baseline. The receptors originated from a human donor with classical Hodgkin lymphoma.

The chain carries TRBV5-1 and TRBJ2-3; no firm D call. The germline V gene has CDR1 SGHRS and CDR2 YFSETQ. The CDR3 totals 12 residues. V dropped 5 bases and J dropped 0 bases, with 4 bases sitting between them. The DNA for the CDR3 is TGCGCCAGCAGAGTCAGCACAGATACGCAGTATTTT. Translation: CASRVSTDTQYF.

The chain uses TRBV9 and TRBJ2-5, with D perhaps being TRBD1 or TRBD2 (6 bases each). V lost 0 bases to trimming and J lost 4 bases, with 16 bases between them. Germline lookup yields CDR1 SGDLS and CDR2 YYNGEE. The CDR3 length is 16 residues. The CDR3 sequence: CASSVGVGGGPETQYF. The CDR3 DNA reads as TGTGCCAGCAGCGTAGGGGTCGGAGGGGGGCCAGAGACCCAGTACTTC.

The V gene is TRBV6-5, the J gene TRBJ2-2, with 9 nucleotides matching TRBD2. After removal of 5 bases from V and 4 bases from J, the junction contained 5 bases not matched to a gene. CDR3 length: 15 residues. Per germline, CDR1 MNHEY and CDR2 SVGAGI. The CDR3 nucleotides read TGTGCCAGCAGTGCTAGCGGGATGGGCACCGGGGAGCTGTTTTTT. The encoded protein is CASSASGMGTGELFF.

The chain carries TRBV29-1 and TRBJ2-1; 8 bases match TRBD2. Germline V gene sequence: CDR1 SQVTM, CDR2 ANQGSEA. This CDR3 spans 15 amino acids. V was pared by 7 bases and J by 4 bases, with 12 bases of the junction left unmatched. CDR3 coding DNA: TGCAGCGGGGGGGATGGCGGGAGGCGATACAATGAGCAGTTCTTC. Translating it yields CSGGDGGRRYNEQFF.

The genes are TRBV19 and TRBJ2-1; possibly TRBD2 for D (5 bases). CDR3 length: 13 amino acids. The V end was cut by 5 bases, the J end by 3 bases, with 8 bases between. Germline CDR1 reads LNHDA; CDR2 reads SQIVND (reference sequence). This CDR3 reads CASSLGLYNEQFF. In DNA form, the CDR3 reads TGTGCCAGTAGTCTCGGACTCTACAATGAGCAGTTCTTC. The full variable domain, rest sourced from reference TRBV19 and TRBJ2-1, is DGGITQSPKYLFRKEGQNVTLSCEQNLNHDAMYWYRQDPGQGLRLIYYSQIVNDFQKGDIAEGYSVSREKKESFPLTVTSAQKNPTAFYLCASSLGLYNEQFFGPGTRLTVL.

The chain links TRBV29-1 to TRBJ2-2; 9 bases are shared with TRBD1. The length of the CDR3 is 14 residues. With 1 base clipped from V and 5 bases from J, the junction kept 2 bases outside the gene matches. Germline CDR1 is SQVTM and CDR2 is ANQGSEA. The CDR3 DNA is TGCAGCGTTGAAGGGGACAGGGTAACCGGGGAGCTGTTTTTT. Translation gives CSVEGDRVTGELFF.

This chain connects TRBV4-1 to TRBJ1-1, with 8 bases matching TRBD1. The CDR3 runs 15 residues. V shed 2 bases and J 3 bases; nucleotides not matched to a gene: 5. The germline gives CDR1 MGHRA, CDR2 YSYEKL. The CDR3 spells CASSQQYRGDTEAFF. The CDR3 coding sequence is TGCGCCAGCAGCCAACAGTACAGGGGGGACACTGAAGCTTTCTTT.

The gene calls are TRBV5-1 and TRBJ2-7, with 8 bases identical to TRBD1. Germline values: CDR1 SGHRS, CDR2 YFSETQ. Trimming took 0 bases from V and 3 from J; bases not matched to a gene: 2. CDR3 length equals 14 residues. CDR3 loop: CASSLGQGFYEQYF. In nucleotides, the CDR3 is TGCGCCAGCAGCTTGGGACAGGGGTTCTACGAGCAGTACTTC.

Regarding this clone: The junction differs from germline at one of its ends, possibly a read error. J is TRBJ2-7 and V is TRBV6-1, with a weak D call TRBD1 (5 bases). Germline-derived CDR1 and CDR2 are MNHNS and SASEGT. This CDR3 contains 14 residues. The CDR3 protein is CASSATKGKYGQYF. CDR3 in DNA: TGTGCCAGCAGCGCGACAAAGGGGAAATACGGGCAGTACTTC.

The gene calls are TRBV6-6 and TRBJ1-1; TRBD1 is a possible D gene (5 bases). The CDR3 has 13 amino acids. Germline assignment: CDR1 MNHNY and CDR2 SVGAGI (reference sequence). V lost 6 bases to trimming and J lost 6 bases, with 14 bases between them. The CDR3 coding sequence is TGTGCCAGCAGGCCTCGTGGGACGGCTGAAGCTTTCTTT. It encodes CASRPRGTAEAFF.

This chain connects TRBV7-2 to TRBJ2-3; 10 nucleotides line up with TRBD1. Germline V gene sequence: CDR1 SGHTA, CDR2 FQGNSA. The CDR3 is 15 residues long. Trimming cost V 5 bases and J 6 bases; bases outside gene matches: 8. CDR3 in DNA: TGTGCCAGCAGCATGACCGGGACAGGGGTGGATACGCAGTATTTT. This encodes CASSMTGTGVDTQYF.

The count of this clone is one. The chain recombines TRBV6-5 with TRBJ2-3; D may be TRBD1 or TRBD2 (6 bases each). Germline lookup yields CDR1 MNHEY and CDR2 SVGAGI. The CDR3 is 14 residues long. V dropped 2 bases and J dropped 3 bases, with 9 bases sitting between them. CDR3 loop: CASSYRRGTDTQYF. In nucleotides, the CDR3 is TGTGCCAGCAGTTACCGGAGGGGGACAGATACGCAGTATTTT.

This rearrangement joins TRBV14 to TRBJ2-5; 11 bases match TRBD2. The CDR3 contains 16 residues. V lost 3 bases, J lost 5 bases, and 8 bases stayed unmatched. Germline CDR1 reads SGHDN; CDR2 reads FVKESK. For the CDR3, the DNA is TGTGCCAGCAGCCACCTCCTAGCGGGAGGAGGGGAGACCCAGTACTTC. Its protein product is CASSHLLAGGGETQYF.

The chain uses TRBV19 and TRBJ2-7; TRBD2 matches at 7 bases. V shed 6 bases and J 3 bases; nucleotides not matched to a gene: 14. Germline V gene lookup returns CDR1 LNHDA and CDR2 SQIVND (reference sequence). This CDR3 contains 16 residues. The CDR3 coding sequence is TGTGCCAGTAGCTTATTGGGGGGGGTCCCCCTCTACGAGCAGTACTTC. It yields the protein CASSLLGGVPLYEQYF.

V gene TRBV10-3 combines with J gene TRBJ2-3; TRBD2 agrees at 7 bases. Trimming took 3 bases from V and 3 from J; bases not matched to a gene: 3. The CDR3 sequence is 14 residues long. Germline loops: CDR1 ENHRY, CDR2 SYGVKD. CDR3 region: CAISDPAGTDTQYF. CDR3 DNA sequence: TGTGCCATCAGTGACCCAGCGGGAACAGATACGCAGTATTTT.

This clone has more than one count but fewer than ten. V and J are TRBV29-1 and TRBJ2-5; 8 nucleotides agree with TRBD1. The CDR3 is made up of 12 amino acids. Losses at the gene ends were 7 bases for V and 5 bases for J; bases not matched to a gene: 6. The germline V gene encodes CDR1 SQVTM and CDR2 ANQGSEA. The CDR3 DNA reads TGCAGCGCCAGGGGGCTGGGGGAGACCCAGTACTTC. This gives the protein CSARGLGETQYF.

This clone appeared a few times. The chain links TRBV18 to TRBJ2-7; 7 bases fit TRBD1. V was pared by 3 bases and J by 1 base, with 3 bases of the junction left unmatched. CDR1 is KGHSH and CDR2 is LQKENI in the germline V gene. The length of the CDR3 is 14 residues. The CDR3 protein is CASSPGQSSYEQYF. As DNA, the CDR3 is TGTGCCAGCTCACCGGGACAGTCGTCCTACGAGCAGTACTTC.

The rearrangement joins TRBV7-6 to TRBJ2-3, with TRBD2 matching 9 bases. The CDR3 loop spans 16 amino acids. J lost 8 bases, V lost 0 bases, and 9 bases had no gene match. Per the germline V gene, CDR1 is SGHVS and CDR2 is FNYEAQ. CDR3 in amino acids: CASSLASGRAGGTQYF. The CDR3 bases are TGTGCCAGCAGCTTAGCTAGCGGGAGAGCCGGGGGTACGCAGTATTTT.

The count of this clone is one. The rearrangement links TRBV28 to TRBJ2-5; D is tentatively TRBD1 or TRBD2 (5 bases each). CDR3 length equals 14 residues. The V gene's germline CDR1 is MDHEN and CDR2 SYDVKM. V dropped 9 bases and J dropped 2 bases, with 16 bases sitting between them. CDR3 sequence: CASRGPGRQETQYF. CDR3 DNA sequence: TGTGCCAGTCGAGGGCCGGGGCGGCAAGAGACCCAGTACTTC.

V and J are TRBV19 and TRBJ2-1, with TRBD1 matching 7 bases. V shed 7 bases, J shed 9 bases, and the junction held 9 bases outside the gene matches. From germline, CDR1 is LNHDA and CDR2 SQIVND (reference sequence). This CDR3 comprises 13 residues. The CDR3 spells CASTPTGLSEQFF. CDR3 DNA: TGTGCCAGTACCCCGACAGGGTTAAGTGAGCAGTTCTTC.